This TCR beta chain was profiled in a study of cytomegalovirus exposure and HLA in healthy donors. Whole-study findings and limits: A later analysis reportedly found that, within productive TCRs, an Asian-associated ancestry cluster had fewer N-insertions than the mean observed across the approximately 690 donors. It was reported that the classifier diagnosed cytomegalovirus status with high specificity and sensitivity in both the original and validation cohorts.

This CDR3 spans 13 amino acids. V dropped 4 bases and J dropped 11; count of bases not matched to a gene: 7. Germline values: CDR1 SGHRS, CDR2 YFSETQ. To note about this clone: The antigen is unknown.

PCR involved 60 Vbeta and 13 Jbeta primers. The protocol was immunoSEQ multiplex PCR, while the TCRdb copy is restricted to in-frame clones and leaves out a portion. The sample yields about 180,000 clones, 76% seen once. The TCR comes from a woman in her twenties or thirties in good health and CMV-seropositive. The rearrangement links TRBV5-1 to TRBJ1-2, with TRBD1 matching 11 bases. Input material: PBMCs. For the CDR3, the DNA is TGCGCCAGCAGCGACCCGGGACAGGGGGATTACACCTTC. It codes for CASSDPGQGDYTF.